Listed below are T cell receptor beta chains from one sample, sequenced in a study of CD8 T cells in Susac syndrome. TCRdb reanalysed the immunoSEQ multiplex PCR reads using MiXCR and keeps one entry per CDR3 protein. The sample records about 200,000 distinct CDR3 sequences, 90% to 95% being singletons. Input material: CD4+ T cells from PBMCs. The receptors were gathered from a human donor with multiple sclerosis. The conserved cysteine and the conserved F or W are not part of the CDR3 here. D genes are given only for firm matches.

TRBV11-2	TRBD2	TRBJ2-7	ASSFGREAFYEQY
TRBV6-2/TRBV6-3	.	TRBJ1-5	ASSYVSGKSDKQPQH
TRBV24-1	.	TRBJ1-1	ATPRAKNTEAF
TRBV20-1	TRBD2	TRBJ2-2	SARQGDASAAGGFGELF
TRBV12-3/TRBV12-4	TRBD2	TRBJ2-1	ASSFNGGSGNEQF
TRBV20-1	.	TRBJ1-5	SARVSGNQPQH
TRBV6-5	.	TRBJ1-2	ASSRWQGPGYT
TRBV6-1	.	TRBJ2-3	ASSRIGTRGTDTQY
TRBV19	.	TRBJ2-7	ASSGIESKSSYEQY
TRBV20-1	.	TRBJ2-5	SASPLTGGVETQY
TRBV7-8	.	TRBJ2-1	ASRGPSVYNEQF
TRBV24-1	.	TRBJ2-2	ATSDLGLGGTGELF
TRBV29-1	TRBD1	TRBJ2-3	SGLTGGSDTQY
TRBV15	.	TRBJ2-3	ATEGVGDTQY
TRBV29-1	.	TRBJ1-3	SGSAPGNTIY
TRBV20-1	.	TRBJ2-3	SARLVFSTDTQY
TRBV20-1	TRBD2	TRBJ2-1	SIIRWGLVANEQF
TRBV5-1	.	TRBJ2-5	ASSLPQGEETQY
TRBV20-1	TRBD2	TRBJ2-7	SARDGSSGLYEQY
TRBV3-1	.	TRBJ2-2	ASSRDPLTGELF
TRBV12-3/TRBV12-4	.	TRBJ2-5	ASSTASYQETQY
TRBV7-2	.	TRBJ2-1	ASSLEGSSSYNEQF
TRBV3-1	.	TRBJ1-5	ASSLSNPIFGNHQPQH
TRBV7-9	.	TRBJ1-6	ASSWSDNSPLH
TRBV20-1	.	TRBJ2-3	SASPRTTDTQY
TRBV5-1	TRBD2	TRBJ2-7	ASSSTSGYEQY
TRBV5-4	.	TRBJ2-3	ASSLRTEGDTQY
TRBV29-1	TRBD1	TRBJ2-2	SVYGTANTGELF
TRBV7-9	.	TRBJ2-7	ASSPPDTLTSSYEQY
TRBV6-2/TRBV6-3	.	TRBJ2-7	ASSYRASYEQY
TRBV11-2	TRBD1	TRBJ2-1	ASSLAGQVFSYNEQF
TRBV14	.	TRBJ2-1	ASSLQWNEQF
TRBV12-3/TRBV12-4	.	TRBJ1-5	ASSLSKGGNQPQH
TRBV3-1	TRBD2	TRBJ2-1	ASTQSSGLAGANEQF
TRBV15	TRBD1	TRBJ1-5	ATSRRSQGAQPQH
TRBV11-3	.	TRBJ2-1	ASSLGDVVGEQF
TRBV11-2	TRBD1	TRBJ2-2	ASSSYRDSRPGELF
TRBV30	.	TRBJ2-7	AWTGSGHEQY
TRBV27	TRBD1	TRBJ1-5	ASSPRTGGNQPQH
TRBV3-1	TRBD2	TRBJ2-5	ASSQVSGGYQETQY
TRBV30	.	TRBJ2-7	AWSEIVAGKGNEQY
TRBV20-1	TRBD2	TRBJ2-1	SRTTLAGNYNEQF
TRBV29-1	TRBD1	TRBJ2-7	SVERDRGNEQY
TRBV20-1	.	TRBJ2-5	SASLRNRAETQY
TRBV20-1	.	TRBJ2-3	SARLPTQITDTQY
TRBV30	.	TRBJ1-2	AWSSTGVYGYT
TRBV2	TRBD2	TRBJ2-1	ASSGTSGGYNEQF
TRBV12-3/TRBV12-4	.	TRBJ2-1	ASTLYYNEQF
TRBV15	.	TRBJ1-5	ATSRDTLRGQPQH
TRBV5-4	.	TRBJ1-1	ASSPGTRNTEAF
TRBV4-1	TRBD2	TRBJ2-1	ASSQDAAGAYNEQF
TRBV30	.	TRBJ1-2	AWSAGTNYGYT
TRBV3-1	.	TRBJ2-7	ASSSLSEQY
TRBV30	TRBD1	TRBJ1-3	AWSNRGSGNTIY
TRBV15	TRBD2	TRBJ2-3	ATSRVGASGYTQY
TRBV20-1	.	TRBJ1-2	SARTANYGYT
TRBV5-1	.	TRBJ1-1	ASSLNRADEAF
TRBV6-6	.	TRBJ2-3	ASSPRQRRTDTQY
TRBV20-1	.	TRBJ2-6	SASGIDSGANVLT
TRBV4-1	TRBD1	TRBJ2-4	ASSQGTGAKNIQY